A single TCR beta chain is shown here with its context. This clone has a single count. There is no known antigen for this receptor. No per-base quality is available; no much larger clone lies one base away. These data belong to a study of OX40 agonist ivuxolimab in advanced cancers. Regarding the research as a whole: Ivuxolimab was a fully human IgG2 agonistic monoclonal antibody targeting the costimulatory receptor OX40 (CD134). Intravenous ivuxolimab was administered to patients every 2 weeks at six dose levels: 0.01, 0.1, 0.3, 1.5, 3 and 10 mg/kg. Of the roughly 52 dose-escalation patients, hepatocellular carcinoma was present in around 20, melanoma in approximately 15, renal cell carcinoma in 9 and head and neck cancer in 9. The dose-escalation cohort was about 83% male with a mean age of 60 years, ranging from roughly 23 to 80. Patients were allowed to have had prior anti-PD-1, anti-PD-L1 or anti-CTLA-4 therapy, and 40% of the dose-escalation patients had previously received checkpoint inhibitors. Partial responses were achieved by three dose-escalation patients, of whom one had hepatocellular carcinoma and two had cutaneous melanoma. Peripheral TCRbeta sequencing aimed to test whether ivuxolimab altered TCR sequence diversity and caused clonal T-cell expansion. The paper describes the monotherapy dose-escalation part (N of about 55 patients) of the phase I trial of ivuxolimab.

Patients with a history of autoimmune disease or receiving systemic immunosuppression were excluded from the trial. Peripheral blood for TCR sequencing was collected from all dose cohorts at baseline, on cycle 4 day 1, and on cycle 7 day 1. Samples were obtained from an open-label, multicenter, first-in-human phase I dose-escalation trial of ivuxolimab. Adults with locally advanced or metastatic melanoma, renal cell, hepatocellular, or head and neck squamous cell carcinoma were enrolled in the trial. Before TCR sequencing, CD4+ T cells and CD8+ T cells were sorted from peripheral blood as separate populations. Broad study findings and their caveats: At doses of 0.1 to 3.0 mg/kg, clonal expansion of both CD4+ and CD8+ T cells in blood was seen between baseline and week 6. After ivuxolimab, CD8+ T cells had more expanded clones than CD4+ T cells on average. Partial responders in the 0.1-3.0 mg/kg groups had among the lowest normalized peripheral clonal expansion, especially among CD8+ T cells. Low levels of normalized T-cell clonal expansion were also seen in some nonresponding patients. Antigen specificity was not determined for the clonally expanded peripheral T cells.

To sequence the TCRbeta CDR3 region, genomic DNA was isolated from the sorted cells. The immunoSEQ Assay was used to sequence the TCRbeta CDR3 regions. Drawn from immuneACCESS, this table holds only the in-frame rearrangements with V and J called that TCRdb kept. Clones are partly lost; checked studies trace under half to an unresolved V gene and leave the rest unexplained. The sample profile shows 60,000 to 80,000 clones; roughly 90% of them were found once. The ten most abundant clones make up less than 0.55% of the sample. The source is an adult with an advanced solid tumor such as melanoma, head and neck, liver or kidney cancer. This sample comprised CD4+ or CD8+ T cells sorted from blood, obtained in a trial of the OX40 agonist ivuxolimab.

The CDR3 is CASRGGTGGETQYF. Here is the DNA: TGTGCCAGCAGAGGGGGCACCGGGGGAGAGACCCAGTACTTC. In this chain, TRBV7-2 is recombined with TRBJ2-5, and the D gene may be TRBD1, 7 bases matching. The CDR3 goes from the cysteine to the phenylalanine over 14 residues. CDR3 DNA is the only sequence kept; it has 42 bases, read in frame from the first base. The germline V gene specifies SGHTA as CDR1 and FQGNSA as CDR2. V and J lose 6 bases and 4 bases, and a span of 15 bases separates them.